This TCR beta chain was sequenced for a study of blood T cell repertoires in COVID-19. Original processing notes: Reference gene primer amplification gave nucleated cell count estimates. Sequenced by immunoSEQ multiplex PCR; TCRdb stores in-frame clones only, minus some. The V and J calls and clone size were taken over from that table, and D and trimming were inferred from the DNA. The profile shows some 300,000 clones, 70% to 90% of them singletons. The V end was cut by 0 bases, the J end by 10 bases, with 17 bases between. Germline V lookup: CDR1 SGHRS, CDR2 YFSETQ. The CDR3 totals 15 residues. Sequencing was done on a sample of PBMCs or T cells enriched from blood (not recorded which). The TCR sequence derives from a woman aged 25 to 45 who had recovered from COVID-19. The chain joins TRBV5-1 to TRBJ2-1, with D maybe TRBD2 (6 bases). This CDR3 reads CASSLGLGGGYEQFF. In nucleotides, the CDR3 is TGCGCCAGCAGCTTGGGTCTGGGGGGTGGATACGAGCAGTTCTTC.